The TCR beta chain under discussion was sequenced for a study of multiple sclerosis patients with progressive multifocal leukoencephalopathy. Regarding the study as a whole: Most PML patients had lower entropy, suggesting less diverse TRB repertoires.

This table comes from immunoSEQ multiplex PCR, and its TCRdb copy is limited to in-frame clones, with some not included. The sample yields 31,000 or so clones, over 75% seen once. Concerning this clone itself: Its antigen is currently unknown.

Time point: before natalizumab initiation. Unmatched junction bases numbered 7, after V lost 4 bases and J lost 7 bases. The CDR3 contains 15 residues. Germline values: CDR1 SSHAT, CDR2 FNYEAQ (reference sequence). Sequencing was performed on PBMCs. The receptor was isolated from a human donor with multiple sclerosis. The chain carries TRBV7-7 and TRBJ2-1; 10 bases agree with TRBD1. CDR3 protein: CASSWGQGFSNEQFF. DNA of the CDR3: TGTGCCAGCAGCTGGGGACAGGGGTTTTCGAATGAGCAGTTCTTC.